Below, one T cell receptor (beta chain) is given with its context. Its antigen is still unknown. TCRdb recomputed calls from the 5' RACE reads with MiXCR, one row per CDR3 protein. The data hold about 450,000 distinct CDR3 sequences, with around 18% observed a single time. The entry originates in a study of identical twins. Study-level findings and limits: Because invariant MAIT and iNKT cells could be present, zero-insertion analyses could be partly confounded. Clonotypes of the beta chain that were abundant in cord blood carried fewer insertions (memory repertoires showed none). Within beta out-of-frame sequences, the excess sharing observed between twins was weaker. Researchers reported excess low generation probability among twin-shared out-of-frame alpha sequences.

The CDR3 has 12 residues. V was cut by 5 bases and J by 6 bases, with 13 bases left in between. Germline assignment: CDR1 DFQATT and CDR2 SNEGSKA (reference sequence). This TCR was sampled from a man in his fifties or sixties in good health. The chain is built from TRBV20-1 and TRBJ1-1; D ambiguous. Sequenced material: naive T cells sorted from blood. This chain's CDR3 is CSAPTDWAEAFF. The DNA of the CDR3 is TGCAGTGCTCCCACAGACTGGGCTGAAGCTTTCTTT.